A single sample gave rise to the 21 T cell receptor beta chains below, sequenced in a study of T cell responses to AZD1222 COVID-19 vaccine (dated by TCRdb to the early 2020s). Library method: the immunoSEQ multiplex PCR assay. TCRdb holds this immuneACCESS table with in-frame rearrangements only. Some clones are missing; in checked studies, unresolved V genes explain under half, and the rest has no known cause. The sample profile shows 160,000 or so clones; more than 90% of them were found once. The biggest ten clones account for about 1.4% of the sample. Interpreted using the paper, the time point label stands for: about 28 days (+/-7) after the second vaccine dose. Sample: peripheral blood, taken 28 days after the second AZD1222 dose. The receptors here all came from an adult who received the AZD1222 COVID-19 vaccine.

V gene TRBV12-3 or TRBV12-4 combines with J gene TRBJ2-2; D is uncertain. The CDR3 covers 12 residues. V was trimmed by 3 bases and J by 6 bases, leaving 5 bases between them. The CDR3 coding sequence is TGTGCCAGCAGTTTCAGTTCCGGGGAGCTGTTTTTT. This codes for CASSFSSGELFF.

The genes are TRBV28 and TRBJ2-7; 11 bases agree with TRBD2. V trimming: 6 bases; J trimming: 5 bases; junction bases outside the gene matches: 6. The germline gives CDR1 MDHEN, CDR2 SYDVKM. The CDR3 runs to 14 residues. DNA of the CDR3: TGTGCCAGCAGCCCAATAGCGGGGGGGAACGAGCAGTACTTC. Its protein product is CASSPIAGGNEQYF.

This clone has just one count. V and J are TRBV5-1 and TRBJ1-5; D remains ambiguous. Germline lookup yields CDR1 SGHRS and CDR2 YFSETQ. Trimming stripped 0 bases from V and 12 bases from J, with 13 bases between. The CDR3 contains 13 residues. The CDR3 loop is CASSLEGGGHQHF. The CDR3 DNA follows: TGCGCCAGCAGCTTGGAAGGTGGCGGCCACCAGCATTTT.

The rearrangement uses TRBV15 and TRBJ1-6; 9 nucleotides agree with TRBD1. V was pared by 3 bases and J by 8 bases, with 5 bases of the junction left unmatched. CDR1 is LNHNV and CDR2 is YYDKDF in the germline V gene (reference sequence). The CDR3 is 15 residues long. The CDR3 sequence is CATSSPGTGYSPLHF. Here the CDR3 DNA reads TGTGCCACCAGCAGCCCTGGGACAGGGTATTCACCCCTCCACTTT.

The chain couples TRBV5-4 to TRBJ1-5; D gene uncertain. With 3 bases removed from V and 3 bases from J, the gap between germline ends came to 10 bases. This CDR3 spans 14 amino acids. Germline values: CDR1 SGHNT, CDR2 YYREEE (reference sequence). Here the CDR3 DNA reads TGTGCCAGCAGCTGGCCCGGCCCCAATCAGCCCCAGCATTTT. Residues: CASSWPGPNQPQHF.

This clone was counted between two and nine times. The gene calls are TRBV6-5 and TRBJ2-1; 8 bases match TRBD1. After removal of 2 bases from V and 7 bases from J, the junction contained 1 base not matched to a gene. This CDR3 has 13 amino acids. CDR1 is MNHEY and CDR2 is SVGAGI in the germline V gene. CDR3 sequence: CASSYDRGNEQFF. Here the CDR3 DNA reads TGTGCCAGCAGTTACGACAGGGGAAATGAGCAGTTCTTC.

The chain is built from TRBV7-8 and TRBJ2-7; D unresolved. Germline CDR1 and CDR2: SGHVS and FQNEAQ. This CDR3 region has 18 residues. The V end was cut by 0 bases, the J end by 3 bases, with 21 bases between. The CDR3 is CASSLALVGGGTNYEQYF. The CDR3 DNA is TGTGCCAGCAGCTTAGCGCTAGTGGGTGGCGGAACAAACTACGAGCAGTACTTC.

This clone was seen a single time. The J gene is TRBJ2-7, the V gene TRBV3-1 (or the pseudogene TRBV3-2); 10 nucleotides agree with TRBD2. CDR1 and CDR2 (germline): LGHDT, YNNKEL (reference sequence). CDR3 length: 13 residues. The ends lost 1 base at V and 13 bases at J; junction bases unmatched: 7. The CDR3 bases are TGTGCCAGCAGCCAAGGGCTAGCGGGAGTCTTTTACTTC. Amino acid sequence: CASSQGLAGVFYF.

This rearrangement joins TRBV20-1 to TRBJ2-4; D unclear. CDR3 length: 16 amino acids. Trimming cost V 3 bases and J 0 bases, with 15 bases left between them. Germline CDR1 DFQATT, CDR2 SNEGSKA (reference sequence). The CDR3 DNA reads as TGCAGTGCTAGTGGCTTAATTGTCCTAGCCAAAAACATTCAGTACTTC. Translation: CSASGLIVLAKNIQYF.

The genes are TRBV4-2 and TRBJ1-1; D uncertain. This CDR3 is built from 15 residues. The germline V gene has CDR1 LGHNA and CDR2 YNFKEQ. Trimming removed 4 bases from V and 6 bases from J, with 18 bases in between. In DNA, the CDR3 is TGTGCCAGCAGCCCATCGAACGGGGTGACCGCTGAAGCTTTCTTT. Amino acid sequence: CASSPSNGVTAEAFF.

V gene TRBV11-2 combines with J gene TRBJ1-1; 8 nucleotides agree with TRBD1. The length of the CDR3 is 16 residues. Germline CDR1 is SGHAT and CDR2 is FQNNGV. Trimming cost V 1 base and J 5 bases; bases outside gene matches: 9. CDR3 nucleotide sequence: TGTGCCAGCAGCTTAGCTTTAGGACAGGGTAGGACTGAAGCTTTCTTT. Protein sequence: CASSLALGQGRTEAFF. The full variable domain, rest sourced from reference TRBV11-2 and TRBJ1-1, is EAGVAQSPRYKIIEKRQSVAFWCNPISGHATLYWYQQILGQGPKLLIQFQNNGVVDDSQLPKDRFSAERLKGVDSTLKIQPAKLEDSAVYLCASSLALGQGRTEAFFGQGTRLTVV.

This chain connects TRBV6-1 to TRBJ2-7; no reliable D call. Trimming took 1 base from V and 3 from J, leaving 7 bases between them. Germline CDR1 and CDR2: MNHNS and SASEGT. This CDR3 has 13 amino acids. DNA of the CDR3: TGTGCCAGCAGTGAAGATGGCAGCTACGAGCAGTACTTC. Amino acids: CASSEDGSYEQYF.

V gene TRBV9 combines with J gene TRBJ2-5; TRBD2 might be the D (6 bases). The CDR3 has 14 residues. Trimming took off 1 base at V and 1 base at J, with 8 bases between the two ends. Germline V gene data show CDR1 as SGDLS and CDR2 as YYNGEE. The DNA of the CDR3 is TGTGCCAGCAGCGTAAAGGGACTCCAAGAGACCCAGTACTTC. This gives the protein CASSVKGLQETQYF.

The V and J genes are TRBV7-3 and TRBJ2-5; D remains unclear. The CDR3 contains 13 residues. The germline V gene has CDR1 SGHTA and CDR2 FQGTGA. Trimming cost V 3 bases and J 2 bases, with 7 bases left between them. The CDR3 here is CASSLTQQETQYF. The CDR3 DNA reads TGTGCCAGCAGCTTGACTCAACAAGAGACCCAGTACTTC.

This clone was detected once. The chain employs TRBV7-9 and TRBJ1-2; D is possibly TRBD1 (5 bases). The CDR3 extends over 13 amino acids. The V and J ends lost 5 bases and 5 bases respectively, with 12 bases between them. Germline values: CDR1 SEHNR, CDR2 FQNEAQ (reference sequence). The CDR3 DNA reads TGTGCCAGCAGCCCGGGGACCGGTTATGGCTACACCTTC. This translates into CASSPGTGYGYTF.

This chain uses TRBV7-2 with TRBJ2-3; D is unresolved. Trimming cost V 1 base and J 3 bases, with 11 bases left between them. This CDR3 has 15 residues. Germline V gives CDR1 SGHTA, CDR2 FQGNSA. Here the CDR3 reads CASSLGGYLTDTQYF. The CDR3 DNA reads as TGTGCCAGCAGCTTAGGAGGTTACCTTACAGATACGCAGTATTTT.

This chain joins TRBV28 and TRBJ1-2, with D hard to call. V was shortened by 10 bases and J by 4 bases, with 10 bases between the two germline ends. Germline CDR1 and CDR2: MDHEN and SYDVKM. The CDR3 has 11 residues. CDR3 DNA: TGTGCCACCTATTCCACCTATGGCTACACCTTC. Translation: CATYSTYGYTF.

CDR3 DNA: TGTGCCAGCAGCTTTAACCCAGGGGAGGGAGAGACCCAGTACTTC. It translates to CASSFNPGEGETQYF. This rearrangement joins TRBV5-5 to TRBJ2-5; TRBD2 is a possible D gene (7 bases). The CDR3 is 15 residues long. Deletions cut 2 bases from V and 4 bases from J, with 15 bases between. CDR1 SGHKS and CDR2 YYEKEE come from the germline V gene (reference sequence).

This chain links TRBV5-5 with TRBJ1-1, with no clear D. CDR3 length: 14 amino acids. Germline assignment: CDR1 SGHKS and CDR2 YYEKEE (reference sequence). Trimming took 5 bases from V and 0 from J, leaving 11 bases between them. The CDR3 here is CASSLQYMNTEAFF. The DNA for the CDR3 is TGTGCCAGCAGTCTACAGTACATGAACACTGAAGCTTTCTTT.

The CDR3 DNA sequence: TGTGCCAGTAGTACGGCCATCCGCAATCAGCCCCAGCATTTT. It encodes CASSTAIRNQPQHF. This sequence joins TRBV19 and TRBJ1-5; D uncertain. Germline CDR1 and CDR2: LNHDA and SQIVND (reference sequence). V lost 4 bases and J lost 2, with 9 bases in between. CDR3 length: 14 amino acids.

The rearrangement links TRBV2 to TRBJ1-1; D is perhaps TRBD1 (6 bases). The germline gives CDR1 SNHLY, CDR2 FYNNEI. V was trimmed by 9 bases and J by 0 bases, leaving 14 bases between them. The CDR3 has 14 amino acids. The CDR3 coding sequence is TGTGCCAGAACAGGACAGAGCATGAACACTGAAGCTTTCTTT. This codes for CARTGQSMNTEAFF.